This TCR beta chain was retrieved from a study of blood T cells in healthy people across ages. Alongside a J-beta primer mix, a sample-barcoded 5' primer served in a second PCR lasting about 7 to 11 cycles. One entry per CDR3 protein, called by TCRdb with MiXCR from the 5' RACE reads. Of fewer than 1,200,000 distinct CDR3 sequences listed, approximately 25% are singletons. In this sample, this clonotype turned up many times. The CDR3 extends over 15 amino acids. Germline CDR1 is SGHTA and CDR2 is FQGNSA. V shed 1 base and J 5 bases; nucleotides not matched to a gene: 4. These data were likewise used in another study, on T cells of mothers and their children.

The sequence was collected from a girl aged 2-15 years in good health. Sequenced: blood. This chain connects TRBV7-2 to TRBJ2-5; 10 nucleotides agree with TRBD2. The CDR3 loop reads CASSLVSGGAETQYF. CDR3 bases: TGTGCCAGCAGCTTAGTAAGCGGGGGGGCCGAGACCCAGTACTTC. Full variable domain (rest looked up from reference TRBV7-2 and TRBJ2-5): GAGVSQSPSNKVTEKGKDVELRCDPISGHTALYWYRQSLGQGLEFLIYFQGNSAPDKSGLPSDRFSAERTGGSVSTLTIQRTQQEDSAVYLCASSLVSGGAETQYFGPGTRLLVL.